This T cell receptor (beta chain) was recovered during a study of a mutant IDH1 vaccine in newly diagnosed glioma. Comments on this clone: The target antigen is unknown.

The data were produced by immunoSEQ multiplex PCR, yet TCRdb's version contains in-frame clones alone and is incomplete. The sample includes about 36,000 clones, roughly 71% of them seen just once. CDR3 length equals 17 residues. In germline, CDR1 is WNHNN, CDR2 SYGVQD (reference sequence). The ends were cut back, 3 bases at V and 0 bases at J, with 17 bases in the middle. This sample's time point: week 47, end of study. Each dose delivered 300 ug of mutant IDH1 20-mer peptide subcutaneously with imiquimod. The rearrangement links TRBV10-1 to TRBJ1-1; D is possibly TRBD1 (6 bases). Sequences were derived from PBMCs, sampled from a glioma patient whose treatment included an IDH1 peptide vaccine. This sequence originates from a man between 40 and 49 years old with glioma. CDR3: CASSDRGAEWVNTEAFF. The CDR3 DNA reads as TGCGCCAGCAGTGATCGGGGGGCCGAATGGGTGAACACTGAAGCTTTCTTT.